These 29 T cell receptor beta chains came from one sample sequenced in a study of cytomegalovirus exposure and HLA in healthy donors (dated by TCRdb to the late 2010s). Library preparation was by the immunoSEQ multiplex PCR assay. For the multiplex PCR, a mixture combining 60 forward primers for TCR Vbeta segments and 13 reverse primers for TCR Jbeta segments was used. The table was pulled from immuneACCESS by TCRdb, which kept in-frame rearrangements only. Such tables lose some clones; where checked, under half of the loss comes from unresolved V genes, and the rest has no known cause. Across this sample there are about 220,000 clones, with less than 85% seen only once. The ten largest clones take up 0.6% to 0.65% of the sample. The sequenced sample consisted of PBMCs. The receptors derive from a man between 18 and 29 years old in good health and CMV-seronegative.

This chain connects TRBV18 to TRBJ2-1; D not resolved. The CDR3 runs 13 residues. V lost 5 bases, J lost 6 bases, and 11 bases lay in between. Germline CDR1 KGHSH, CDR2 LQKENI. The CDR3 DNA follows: TGTGCCAGCTCAAGTCTCTCTAGCAATGAGCAGTTCTTC. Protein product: CASSSLSSNEQFF.

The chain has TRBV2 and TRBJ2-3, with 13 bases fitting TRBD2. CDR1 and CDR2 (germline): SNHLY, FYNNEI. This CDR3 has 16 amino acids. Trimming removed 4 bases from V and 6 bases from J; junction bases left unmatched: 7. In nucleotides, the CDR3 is TGTGCCAGCAGTGTCATCGGACTAGCGGGAGTGGATACGCAGTATTTT. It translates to CASSVIGLAGVDTQYF.

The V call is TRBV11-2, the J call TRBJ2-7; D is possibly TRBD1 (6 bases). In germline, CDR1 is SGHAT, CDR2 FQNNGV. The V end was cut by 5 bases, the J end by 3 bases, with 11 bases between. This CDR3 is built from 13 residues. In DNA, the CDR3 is TGTGCCAGCAGCCAGGGACACGTCTACGAGCAGTACTTC. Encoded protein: CASSQGHVYEQYF.

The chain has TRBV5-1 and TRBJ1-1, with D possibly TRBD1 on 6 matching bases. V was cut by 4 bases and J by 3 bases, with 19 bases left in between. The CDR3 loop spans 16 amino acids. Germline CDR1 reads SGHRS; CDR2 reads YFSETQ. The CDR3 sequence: CASSPDGGRKYTEAFF. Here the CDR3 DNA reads TGCGCCAGCAGCCCTGACGGGGGGCGTAAATACACTGAAGCTTTCTTT. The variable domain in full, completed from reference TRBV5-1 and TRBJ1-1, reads KAGVTQTPRYLIKTRGQQVTLSCSPISGHRSVSWYQQTPGQGLQFLFEYFSETQRNKGNFPGRFSGRQFSNSRSEMNVSTLELGDSALYLCASSPDGGRKYTEAFFGQGTRLTVV.

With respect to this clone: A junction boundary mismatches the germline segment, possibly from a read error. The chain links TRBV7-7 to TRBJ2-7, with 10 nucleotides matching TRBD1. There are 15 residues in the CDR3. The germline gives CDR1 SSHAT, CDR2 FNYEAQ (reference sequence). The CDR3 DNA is TGTGCTAGCAGCGAGGGACAGGGGACGGTTTACGAGCAGTACTTC. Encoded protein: CASSEGQGTVYEQYF.

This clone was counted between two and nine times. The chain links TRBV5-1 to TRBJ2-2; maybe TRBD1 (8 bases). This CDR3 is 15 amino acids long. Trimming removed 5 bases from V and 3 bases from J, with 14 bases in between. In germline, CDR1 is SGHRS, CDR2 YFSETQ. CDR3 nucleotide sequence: TGCGCCAGCAGAGCGGGACAGGCAGACACCGGGGAGCTGTTTTTT. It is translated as CASRAGQADTGELFF.

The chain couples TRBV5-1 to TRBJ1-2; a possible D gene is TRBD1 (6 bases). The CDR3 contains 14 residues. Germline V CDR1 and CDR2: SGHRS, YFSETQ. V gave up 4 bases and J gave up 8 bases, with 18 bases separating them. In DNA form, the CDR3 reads TGCGCCAGCAGCCCTCAGGGGACCCAAGCGGGCTACACCTTC. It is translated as CASSPQGTQAGYTF.

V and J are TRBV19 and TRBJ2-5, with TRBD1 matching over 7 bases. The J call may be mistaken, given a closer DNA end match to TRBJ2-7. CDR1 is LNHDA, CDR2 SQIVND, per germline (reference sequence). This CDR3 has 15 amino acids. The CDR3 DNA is TGTGCCAGTAGTACATTCGACAGGGCTAACTACGAGCAGTACTTC. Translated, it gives CASSTFDRANYEQYF.

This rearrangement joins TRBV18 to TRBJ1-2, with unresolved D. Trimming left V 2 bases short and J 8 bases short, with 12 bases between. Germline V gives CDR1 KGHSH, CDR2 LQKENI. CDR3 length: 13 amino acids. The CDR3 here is CASSPTQESGYTF. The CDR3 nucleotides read TGTGCCAGCTCACCAACCCAGGAATCGGGCTACACCTTC.

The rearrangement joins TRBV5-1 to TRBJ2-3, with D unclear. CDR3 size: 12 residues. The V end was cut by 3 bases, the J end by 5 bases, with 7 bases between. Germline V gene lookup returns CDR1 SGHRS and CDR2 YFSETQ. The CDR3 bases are TGCGCCAGCAGCTCCCAATTAGATACGCAGTATTTT. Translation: CASSSQLDTQYF.

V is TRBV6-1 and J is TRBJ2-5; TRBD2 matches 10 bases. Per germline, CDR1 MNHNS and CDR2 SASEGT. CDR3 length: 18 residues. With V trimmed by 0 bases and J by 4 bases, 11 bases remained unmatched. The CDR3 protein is CASSEAVVSSGRRETQYF. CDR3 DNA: TGTGCCAGCAGTGAAGCGGTGGTTTCTAGCGGGAGACGAGAGACCCAGTACTTC.

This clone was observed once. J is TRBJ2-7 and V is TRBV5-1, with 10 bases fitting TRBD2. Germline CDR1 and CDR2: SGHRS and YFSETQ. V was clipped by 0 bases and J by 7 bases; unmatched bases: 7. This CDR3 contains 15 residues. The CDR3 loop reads CASSLVASGSREQYF. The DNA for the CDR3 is TGCGCCAGCAGCTTGGTAGCTAGCGGGAGCAGGGAGCAGTACTTC.

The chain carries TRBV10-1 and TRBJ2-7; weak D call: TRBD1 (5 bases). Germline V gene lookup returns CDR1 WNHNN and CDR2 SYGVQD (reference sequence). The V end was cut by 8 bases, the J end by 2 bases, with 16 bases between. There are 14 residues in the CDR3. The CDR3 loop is CASVTPSTAYEQYF. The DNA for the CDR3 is TGCGCCAGCGTTACCCCTTCGACAGCCTACGAGCAGTACTTC.

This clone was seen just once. The CDR3 is CASRRTSGRYTDTQYF. The CDR3 DNA reads as TGTGCCAGCAGGCGGACTAGCGGGAGGTACACAGATACGCAGTATTTT. The chain carries TRBV11-1 and TRBJ2-3, with 14 bases matching TRBD2. From germline, CDR1 is SGHAT and CDR2 FQDESV (reference sequence). With 6 bases clipped from V and 2 bases from J, the junction kept 4 bases outside the gene matches. The CDR3 is made up of 16 amino acids.

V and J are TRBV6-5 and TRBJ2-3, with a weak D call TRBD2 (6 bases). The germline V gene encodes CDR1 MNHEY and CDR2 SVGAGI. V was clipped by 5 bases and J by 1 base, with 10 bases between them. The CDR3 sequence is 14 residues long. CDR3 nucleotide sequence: TGTGCCAGCAGTGTTTCGGGGGGCACAGATACGCAGTATTTT. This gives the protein CASSVSGGTDTQYF.

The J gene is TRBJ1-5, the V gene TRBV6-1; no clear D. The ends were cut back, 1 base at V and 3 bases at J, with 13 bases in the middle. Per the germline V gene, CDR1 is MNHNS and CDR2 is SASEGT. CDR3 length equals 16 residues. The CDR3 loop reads CASSEDSRGYNQPQHF. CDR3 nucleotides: TGTGCCAGCAGTGAAGATTCAAGAGGGTACAATCAGCCCCAGCATTTT.

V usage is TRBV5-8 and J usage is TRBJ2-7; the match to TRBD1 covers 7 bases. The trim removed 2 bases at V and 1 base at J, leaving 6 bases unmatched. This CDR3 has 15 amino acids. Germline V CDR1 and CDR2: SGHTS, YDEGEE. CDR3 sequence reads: CASSFGQARSYEQYF. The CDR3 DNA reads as TGTGCCAGCAGCTTCGGACAGGCCCGATCCTACGAGCAGTACTTC.

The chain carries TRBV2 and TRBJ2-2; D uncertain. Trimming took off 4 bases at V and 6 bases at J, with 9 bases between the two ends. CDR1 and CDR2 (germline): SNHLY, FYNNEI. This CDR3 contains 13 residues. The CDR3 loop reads CASSVVPSGELFF. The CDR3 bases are TGTGCCAGCAGTGTAGTCCCTTCCGGGGAGCTGTTTTTT.

DNA of the CDR3: TGTGCCAGCAGTCTAAACAGGGGGCAAGGCAATCAGCCCCAGCATTTT. Protein: CASSLNRGQGNQPQHF. The rearrangement links TRBV28 to TRBJ1-5; 9 nucleotides agree with TRBD1. V gave up 5 bases and J gave up 2 bases; unmatched junction bases: 7. Germline values: CDR1 MDHEN, CDR2 SYDVKM. The CDR3 loop spans 16 amino acids.

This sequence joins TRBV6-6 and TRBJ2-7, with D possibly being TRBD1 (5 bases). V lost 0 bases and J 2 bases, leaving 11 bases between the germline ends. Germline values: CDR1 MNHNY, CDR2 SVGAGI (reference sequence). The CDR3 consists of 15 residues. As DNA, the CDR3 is TGTGCCAGCAGTTACTCTTCCGGACAAACCTACGAGCAGTACTTC. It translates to CASSYSSGQTYEQYF.

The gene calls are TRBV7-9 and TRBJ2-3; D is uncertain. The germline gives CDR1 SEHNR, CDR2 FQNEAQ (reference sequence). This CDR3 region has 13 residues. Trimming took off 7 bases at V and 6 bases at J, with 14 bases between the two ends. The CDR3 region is CASTYAATDTQYF. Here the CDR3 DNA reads TGTGCCAGCACCTATGCTGCTACGGATACGCAGTATTTT.

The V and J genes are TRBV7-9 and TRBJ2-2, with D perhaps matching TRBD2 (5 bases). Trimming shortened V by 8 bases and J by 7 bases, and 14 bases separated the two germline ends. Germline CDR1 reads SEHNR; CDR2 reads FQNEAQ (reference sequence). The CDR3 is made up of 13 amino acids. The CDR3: CASPDGKGGELFF. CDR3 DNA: TGTGCCAGCCCCGACGGGAAAGGCGGGGAGCTGTTTTTT.

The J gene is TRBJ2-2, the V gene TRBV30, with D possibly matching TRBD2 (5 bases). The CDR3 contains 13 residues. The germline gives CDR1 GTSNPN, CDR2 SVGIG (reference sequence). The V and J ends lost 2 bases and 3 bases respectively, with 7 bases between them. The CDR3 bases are TGTGCCTGGAGTCGAGCGGACACCGGGGAGCTGTTTTTT. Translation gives CAWSRADTGELFF.

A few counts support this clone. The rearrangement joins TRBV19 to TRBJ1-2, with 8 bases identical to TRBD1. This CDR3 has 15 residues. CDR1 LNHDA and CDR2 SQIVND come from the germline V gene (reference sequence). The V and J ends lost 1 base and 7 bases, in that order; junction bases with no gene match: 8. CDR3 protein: CASSIGGQGASGYTF. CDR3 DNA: TGTGCCAGTAGTATAGGCGGCCAGGGGGCTTCTGGCTACACCTTC.

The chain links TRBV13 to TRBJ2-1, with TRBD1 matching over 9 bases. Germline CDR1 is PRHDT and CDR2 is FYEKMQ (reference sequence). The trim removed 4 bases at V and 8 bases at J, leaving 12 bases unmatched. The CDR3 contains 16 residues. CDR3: CASSSNRGRLNDEQFF. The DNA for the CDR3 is TGTGCCAGCAGCTCCAACAGGGGGCGCTTGAACGATGAGCAGTTCTTC.

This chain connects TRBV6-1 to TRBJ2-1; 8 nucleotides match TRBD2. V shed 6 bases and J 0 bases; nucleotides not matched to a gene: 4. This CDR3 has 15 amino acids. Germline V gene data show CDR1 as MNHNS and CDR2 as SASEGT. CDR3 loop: CASRRLAFSYNEQFF. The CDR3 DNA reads TGTGCCAGCAGGAGACTAGCGTTCTCCTACAATGAGCAGTTCTTC.

The CDR3 loop is CASSTPRISYEQYF. The CDR3 bases are TGTGCCAGCAGCACCCCTAGGATATCTTACGAGCAGTACTTC. V is TRBV6-5 and J is TRBJ2-7; D is undetermined. V dropped 6 bases and J dropped 4 bases, with 16 bases sitting between them. The CDR3 totals 14 residues. Germline V gene lookup returns CDR1 MNHEY and CDR2 SVGAGI.

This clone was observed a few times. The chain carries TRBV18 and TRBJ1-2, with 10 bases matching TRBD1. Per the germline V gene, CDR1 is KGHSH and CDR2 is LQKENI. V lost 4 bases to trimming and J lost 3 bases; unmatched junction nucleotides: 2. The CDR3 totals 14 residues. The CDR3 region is CASSLGQGDYGYTF. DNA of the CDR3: TGTGCCAGCTCACTTGGACAGGGGGACTATGGCTACACCTTC.

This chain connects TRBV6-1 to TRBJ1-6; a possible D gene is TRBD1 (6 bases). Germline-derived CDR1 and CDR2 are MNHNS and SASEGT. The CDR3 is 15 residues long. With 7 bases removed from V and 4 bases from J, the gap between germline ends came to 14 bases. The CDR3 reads CASKQGQLYNSPLHF. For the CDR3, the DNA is TGTGCCAGCAAACAAGGACAGCTTTATAATTCACCCCTCCACTTT.